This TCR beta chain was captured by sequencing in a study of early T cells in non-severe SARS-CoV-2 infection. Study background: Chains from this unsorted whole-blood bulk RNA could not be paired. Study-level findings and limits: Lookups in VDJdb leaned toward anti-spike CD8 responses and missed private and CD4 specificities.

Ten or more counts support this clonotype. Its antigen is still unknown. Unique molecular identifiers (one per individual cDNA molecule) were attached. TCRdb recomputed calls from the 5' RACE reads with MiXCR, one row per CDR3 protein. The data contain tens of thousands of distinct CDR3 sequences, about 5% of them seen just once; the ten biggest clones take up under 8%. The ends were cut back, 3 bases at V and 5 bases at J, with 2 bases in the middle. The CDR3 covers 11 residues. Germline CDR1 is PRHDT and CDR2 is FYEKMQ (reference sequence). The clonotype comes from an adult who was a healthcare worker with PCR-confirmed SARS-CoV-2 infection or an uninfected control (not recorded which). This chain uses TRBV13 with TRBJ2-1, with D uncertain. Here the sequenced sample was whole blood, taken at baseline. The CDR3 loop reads CASSLNNEQFF. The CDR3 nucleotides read TGTGCCAGCAGCTTGAACAATGAGCAGTTCTTC.